A single sample gave rise to the 6 T cell receptor beta chains below, sequenced in a study of CD8 T cells in ankylosing spondylitis. TCRdb analysed the 5' RACE reads with MiXCR anew, one entry per CDR3 protein. The table shows around 340,000 distinct CDR3 sequences, with over 12% occurring only once. The sequencing sample was made of blood, either unsorted or a sorted T cell fraction (not recorded which). These receptors were collected from a male donor with ankylosing spondylitis or in good health (not recorded which).

The chain couples TRBV10-3 to TRBJ1-4; D gene unclear. V was clipped by 3 bases and J by 8 bases, with 7 bases between them. There are 12 residues in the CDR3. Germline V gene sequence: CDR1 ENHRY, CDR2 SYGVKD. In DNA, the CDR3 is TGTGCCATCAGTGACTCTCCAGAAAAACTGTTTTTT. It codes for CAISDSPEKLFF.

The chain links TRBV6-1 to TRBJ1-2, with D perhaps matching TRBD1 (6 bases). V was cut by 3 bases and J by 8 bases, with 19 bases left in between. The CDR3 spans 15 residues. In germline, CDR1 is MNHNS, CDR2 SASEGT. The CDR3 DNA sequence: TGTGCCAGCAGTGATAACAGGGTCCGGGATGGAGGCTACACCTTC. It specifies CASSDNRVRDGGYTF.

There are a few counts of this clonotype. The chain recombines TRBV6-1 with TRBJ2-3; 9 bases line up with TRBD1. Germline V CDR1 and CDR2: MNHNS, SASEGT. J lost 2 bases, V lost 5 bases, and 5 bases had no gene match. There are 15 residues in the CDR3. The CDR3 nucleotides are TGTGCCAGCAGTCCCGGGACAGGGTACACAGATACGCAGTATTTT. Amino acid sequence: CASSPGTGYTDTQYF.

The rearrangement uses TRBV5-1 and TRBJ2-3; 9 bases map to TRBD1. The V segment lost 1 base and the J segment 2 bases; nucleotides outside the gene matches: 8. This CDR3 region has 17 residues. Germline lookup yields CDR1 SGHRS and CDR2 YFSETQ. The chain's CDR3 is CASSLFLGQGFTDTQYF. The CDR3 DNA follows: TGCGCCAGCAGCTTGTTCCTAGGACAGGGGTTCACAGATACGCAGTATTTT.

The rearrangement uses TRBV4-1 and TRBJ1-2; 8 positions agree with TRBD1. CDR1 MGHRA and CDR2 YSYEKL come from the germline V gene. This CDR3 comprises 14 residues. Trimming took 4 bases from V and 6 from J; bases not matched to a gene: 7. CDR3 residues: CASSRQGARDGYTF. The CDR3 coding sequence is TGCGCCAGCAGCCGCCAGGGGGCGAGGGATGGCTACACCTTC.

The CDR3 bases are TGCAGTGCTACTGGCCTAGCGGGCCCCAACACCGGGGAGCTGTTTTTT. Translated, it gives CSATGLAGPNTGELFF. This chain joins TRBV20-1 and TRBJ2-2, with 8 bases lining up with TRBD2. Germline assignment: CDR1 DFQATT and CDR2 SNEGSKA (reference sequence). This CDR3 is 16 amino acids long. Germline trimming cut 4 bases from V and 2 bases from J; bases unmatched to any gene: 9.